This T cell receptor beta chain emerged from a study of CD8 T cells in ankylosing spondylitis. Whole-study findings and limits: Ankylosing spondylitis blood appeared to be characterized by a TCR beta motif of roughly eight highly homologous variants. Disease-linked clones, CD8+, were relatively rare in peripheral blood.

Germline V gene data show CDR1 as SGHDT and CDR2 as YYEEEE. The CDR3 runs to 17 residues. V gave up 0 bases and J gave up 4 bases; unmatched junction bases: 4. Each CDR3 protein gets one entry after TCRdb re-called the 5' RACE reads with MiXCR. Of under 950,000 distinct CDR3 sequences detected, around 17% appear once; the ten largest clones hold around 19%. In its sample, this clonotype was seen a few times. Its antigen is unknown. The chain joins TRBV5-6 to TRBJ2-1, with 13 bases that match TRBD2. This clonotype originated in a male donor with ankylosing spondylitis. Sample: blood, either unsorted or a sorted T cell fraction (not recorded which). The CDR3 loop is CASSLGRGLAGYNEQFF. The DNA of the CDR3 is TGTGCCAGCAGCTTGGGGAGGGGACTAGCGGGATACAATGAGCAGTTCTTC.